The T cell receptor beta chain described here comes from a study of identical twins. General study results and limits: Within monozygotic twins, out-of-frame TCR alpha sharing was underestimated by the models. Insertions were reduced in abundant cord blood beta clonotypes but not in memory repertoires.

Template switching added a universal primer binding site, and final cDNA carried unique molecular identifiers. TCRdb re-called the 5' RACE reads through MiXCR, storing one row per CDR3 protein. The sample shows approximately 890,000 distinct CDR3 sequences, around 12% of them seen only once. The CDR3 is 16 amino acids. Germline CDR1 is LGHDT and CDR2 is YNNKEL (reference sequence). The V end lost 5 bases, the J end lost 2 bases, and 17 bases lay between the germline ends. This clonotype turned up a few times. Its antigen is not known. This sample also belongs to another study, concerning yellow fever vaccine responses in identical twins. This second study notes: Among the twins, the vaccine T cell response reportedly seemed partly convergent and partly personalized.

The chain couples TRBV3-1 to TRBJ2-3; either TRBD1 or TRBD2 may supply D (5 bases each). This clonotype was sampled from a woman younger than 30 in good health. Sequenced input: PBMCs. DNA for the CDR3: TGTGCCAGCAGCGACCCGGGGACGGGGCTCACAGATACGCAGTATTTT. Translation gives CASSDPGTGLTDTQYF.